The 14 T cell receptor beta chains below all came from one sample that was sequenced in a study of radiotherapy plus CTLA-4 blockade in lung cancer. Some clones are missing from TCRdb's copy, which holds only in-frame ones; the method was immunoSEQ multiplex PCR. This sample carries around 70,000 clones, over 75% of them seen once, and the ten largest clones take about 4.3%. The specimen comprised peripheral blood, sampled from a patient treated with radiotherapy plus ipilimumab. All receptors come from a human donor with non-small cell lung cancer who had a partial response to radiotherapy plus ipilimumab.

CDR3 loop: CASSPSGMDYNEQFF. CDR3 DNA: TGTGCCAGCAGCCCCAGCGGGATGGACTACAATGAGCAGTTCTTC. The rearrangement links TRBV9 to TRBJ2-1; 7 positions agree with TRBD2. There are 15 residues in the CDR3. Germline CDR1 is SGDLS and CDR2 is YYNGEE. The V and J ends lost 4 bases and 3 bases, in that order; junction bases with no gene match: 7.

This clone was seen a single time. This chain uses TRBV7-2 with TRBJ1-1; 7 bases align to TRBD1. Germline assignment: CDR1 SGHTA and CDR2 FQGNSA. The CDR3 length is 16 residues. The ends lost 5 bases at V and 4 bases at J; junction bases unmatched: 13. The CDR3: CASSRGRGGAGTEAFF. The CDR3 coding sequence is TGTGCCAGCAGCCGGGGGCGAGGGGGCGCAGGCACTGAAGCTTTCTTT.

The J gene is TRBJ1-1, the V gene TRBV10-2; 11 nucleotides match TRBD1. The junction had 7 bases not matched to a gene; V was cut back by 4 bases and J by 3 bases. The CDR3 runs 16 residues. Germline assignment: CDR1 WSHSY and CDR2 SAAADI. CDR3 nucleotide sequence: TGCGCCAGCAGTGGGACAGGGGGCTGGGGGGACACTGAAGCTTTCTTT. Its protein is CASSGTGGWGDTEAFF.

V and J are TRBV12-2 and TRBJ1-5; the table's D gene call, TRBD1, was not cross checked with the DNA. TRBV12-2 is flagged as a pseudogene. CDR3 length: 13 amino acids. This CDR3 is CSIGFTGKQPQHF. The CDR3 DNA sequence: TGCTCAATTGGGTTCACAGGAAAACAGCCCCAGCATTTT.

This sequence joins TRBV10-3 and TRBJ1-1; TRBD1 aligns across 9 bases. The CDR3 has 14 residues. Losses at the gene ends were 4 bases for V and 3 bases for J; bases not matched to a gene: 3. Per germline, CDR1 ENHRY and CDR2 SYGVKD. CDR3 coding DNA: TGTGCCATCAGTGGGACAGGGGAGGACACTGAAGCTTTCTTT. It encodes CAISGTGEDTEAFF.

The chain carries TRBV5-5 and TRBJ2-3; 15 positions match TRBD2. V was clipped by 3 bases and J by 3 bases; unmatched bases: 2. This CDR3 has 16 residues. The V gene's germline CDR1 is SGHKS and CDR2 YYEKEE (reference sequence). The CDR3 spells CASSSGLAGGTDTQYF. CDR3 bases: TGTGCCAGCAGCTCGGGACTAGCGGGAGGTACAGATACGCAGTATTTT.

The chain couples TRBV9 to TRBJ2-1, with 9 bases lining up with TRBD1. Germline V gene sequence: CDR1 SGDLS, CDR2 YYNGEE. The V segment lost 0 bases and the J segment 6 bases; nucleotides outside the gene matches: 13. The CDR3 is 18 residues long. The CDR3 bases are TGTGCCAGCAGCGTAGCTGGCACAGGGGGCGCCCCTTCCAATGAGCAGTTCTTC. This gives the protein CASSVAGTGGAPSNEQFF.

CDR3 DNA: TGTGCCAGCTCCCCTTACTCCGGCACTGAAGCTTTCTTT. The encoded protein is CASSPYSGTEAFF. The J gene is TRBJ1-1, the V gene TRBV18, with D hard to call. This CDR3 region has 13 residues. CDR1 and CDR2 from the germline V gene are KGHSH and LQKENI. V was trimmed by 6 bases and J by 4 bases, leaving 12 bases between them.

The chain combines TRBV19 with TRBJ2-5; the D is unclear. Germline CDR1 is LNHDA and CDR2 is SQIVND (reference sequence). V lost 6 bases to trimming and J lost 4 bases, with 12 bases between them. The CDR3 totals 13 residues. The CDR3 reads CASSELSRETQYF. In nucleotides, the CDR3 is TGTGCCAGTAGCGAACTAAGCAGAGAGACCCAGTACTTC.

This chain links TRBV9 with TRBJ1-3; possible D gene TRBD1, 5 bases. Germline V gene lookup returns CDR1 SGDLS and CDR2 YYNGEE. V gave up 4 bases and J gave up 0 bases, with 11 bases separating them. The CDR3 has 15 residues. The CDR3 reads CASSPNTGSGNTIYF. In nucleotides, the CDR3 is TGTGCCAGCAGCCCTAACACAGGCTCTGGAAACACCATATATTTT.

The rearrangement links TRBV30 to TRBJ2-2; 8 bases fit TRBD2. The CDR3 contains 15 residues. In germline, CDR1 is GTSNPN, CDR2 SVGIG (reference sequence). CDR3 sequence: CARTAREEYTGELFF. For the CDR3, the DNA is TGTGCGCGGACGGCGCGGGAGGAGTACACCGGGGAGCTGTTTTTT.

The J gene is TRBJ1-2, the V gene TRBV10-3; TRBD1 might be the D (5 bases). V was pared by 4 bases and J by 3 bases, with 12 bases between. CDR3 length equals 14 residues. CDR1 is ENHRY and CDR2 is SYGVKD in the germline V gene. This CDR3 reads CAISGATEDYGYTF. The CDR3, as DNA: TGTGCCATCAGTGGCGCGACAGAAGACTATGGCTACACCTTC.

The chain joins TRBV29-1 to TRBJ1-1, with 9 nucleotides matching TRBD1. Germline V gives CDR1 SQVTM, CDR2 ANQGSEA. Losses at the gene ends were 4 bases for V and 2 bases for J; bases not matched to a gene: 14. CDR3 size: 17 residues. This CDR3 is CSVVPGQGRGDNTEAFF. DNA for the CDR3: TGCAGCGTTGTACCGGGACAGGGTAGAGGGGATAACACTGAAGCTTTCTTT.

This clone was recorded many times. The V call is TRBV7-3, the J call TRBJ2-3; D remains unclear. The ends were cut back, 2 bases at V and 6 bases at J, with 6 bases in the middle. CDR3 length equals 12 residues. CDR1 SGHTA and CDR2 FQGTGA come from the germline V gene. The CDR3 here is CASSLLGDTQYF. The CDR3 coding sequence is TGTGCCAGCAGCTTACTCGGTGATACGCAGTATTTT.